The 29 T cell receptor beta chains presented below share a single source sample, sequenced in a study of T cells after posttransplantation cyclophosphamide. Method: immunoSEQ multiplex PCR; TCRdb's copy keeps in-frame clones and lacks some. The sample yields roughly 21,000 clones, 80% to 90% seen once. Methotrexate plus calcineurin inhibitor accompanied controls' myeloablative marrow transplants; sampling was 1 year later. The material was PBMCs, obtained around 380 days after allogeneic stem cell transplant with calcineurin inhibitor and methotrexate. These receptors all come from a female patient in her thirties or forties who received an allogeneic stem cell transplant from an unrelated donor, was CMV-positive, and had acute and chronic GVHD. The T cells may partly be graft donor cells.

This chain connects TRBV18 to TRBJ1-1; 8 bases are shared with TRBD1. V lost 3 bases and J lost 6; bases outside the gene matches: 18. Germline CDR1 is KGHSH and CDR2 is LQKENI. The CDR3 has 18 amino acids. The DNA for the CDR3 is TGTGCCAGCTCACCCAGGGAGTACCCGACAGGGGCGCATCCTGAAGCTTTCTTT. Protein sequence: CASSPREYPTGAHPEAFF.

The chain links TRBV10-2 to TRBJ2-1, with D maybe TRBD2 (6 bases). Germline V CDR1 and CDR2: WSHSY, SAAADI. V was trimmed by 6 bases and J by 8 bases, leaving 23 bases between them. The CDR3 runs 16 residues. CDR3 nucleotide sequence: TGCGCCAGCAGAGACGGATTAGGCGGGATTTTGGATGAGCAGTTCTTC. Its translation: CASRDGLGGILDEQFF.

This sequence joins TRBV30 and TRBJ1-6; 7 positions agree with TRBD1. CDR1 GTSNPN and CDR2 SVGIG come from the germline V gene (reference sequence). The trim removed 3 bases at V and 0 bases at J, leaving 5 bases unmatched. The CDR3 totals 16 residues. Written as DNA, the CDR3 is TGTGCCTGGAGCGGGGACAGCGACTCCTATAATTCACCCCTCCACTTT. Its translation is CAWSGDSDSYNSPLHF.

V usage is TRBV23-1 and J usage is TRBJ1-5; perhaps TRBD1 as D (5 bases). TRBV23-1 carries the ORF label, with uncertain function. The V end was cut by 8 bases, the J end by 2 bases, with 22 bases between. The CDR3 loop spans 17 amino acids. CDR3 bases: TGCGCCAGCTGGCAAGCTCAAAGGGGCAGGCGCAATCAGCCCCAGCATTTT. Its protein product is CASWQAQRGRRNQPQHF.

The chain links TRBV6-1 to TRBJ1-5; the D is unclear. The V and J ends lost 3 bases and 2 bases respectively, with 5 bases between them. Germline V gives CDR1 MNHNS, CDR2 SASEGT. The CDR3 runs to 13 residues. Here the CDR3 DNA reads TGTGCCAGCAGTGAGCAGGGCAATCAGCCCCAGCATTTT. It specifies CASSEQGNQPQHF.

Of note for this clone: The conserved final phenylalanine or tryptophan is absent from the CDR3, which likely points to a read error. It is unclear where the CDR3 begins or ends on the DNA, so no DNA is shown, and the CDR3 is as TCRdb lists it. V gene TRBV21-1 combines with J gene TRBJ2-7; TRBD1, the table's D call, was not compared with the DNA. TRBV21-1 is a pseudogene. The CDR3 spans 11 residues, counting both ends. The CDR3 is CASEETRDIGA.

V is TRBV7-2 and J is TRBJ2-1; 10 bases line up with TRBD2. Trimming at V came to 5 bases and at J to 4 bases, leaving 5 bases not matched to a gene. The germline gives CDR1 SGHTA, CDR2 FQGNSA. The CDR3 spans 15 residues. The CDR3 protein is CASSPLAGVYNEQFF. In nucleotides, the CDR3 is TGTGCCAGCAGCCCCCTAGCGGGAGTGTACAATGAGCAGTTCTTC. Together with reference TRBV7-2 and TRBJ2-1, the CDR3 gives the full variable domain: GAGVSQSPSNKVTEKGKDVELRCDPISGHTALYWYRQSLGQGLEFLIYFQGNSAPDKSGLPSDRFSAERTGGSVSTLTIQRTQQEDSAVYLCASSPLAGVYNEQFFGPGTRLTVL.

The V and J genes are TRBV6-5 and TRBJ2-1, with D possibly being TRBD2 (6 bases). Trimming stripped 0 bases from V and 6 bases from J, with 15 bases between. Germline loops: CDR1 MNHEY, CDR2 SVGAGI. The CDR3 sequence is 16 residues long. The CDR3: CASSYSRRGQTNEQFF. As DNA, the CDR3 is TGTGCCAGCAGTTACTCGCGGCGGGGCCAAACCAATGAGCAGTTCTTC.

The chain recombines TRBV4-1 with TRBJ1-3; D is possibly TRBD1 (6 bases). The CDR3 length is 15 residues. Looked up from germline, CDR1 is MGHRA and CDR2 is YSYEKL. V was clipped by 3 bases and J by 2 bases, with 11 bases between them. CDR3 coding DNA: TGCGCCAGCAGCCAGACACAGGGAACTGGAAACACCATATATTTT. Its translation is CASSQTQGTGNTIYF.

V gene TRBV2 combines with J gene TRBJ2-3; TRBD1 agrees at 8 bases. V shed 3 bases and J 0 bases; nucleotides not matched to a gene: 8. Germline CDR1 and CDR2: SNHLY and FYNNEI. CDR3 length: 17 residues. CDR3: CASSERLRDRSTDTQYF. The CDR3 DNA reads TGTGCCAGCAGTGAGAGACTTAGGGACAGGAGCACAGATACGCAGTATTTT. Full variable domain (remainder filled in from reference TRBV2 and TRBJ2-3): EPEVTQTPSHQVTQMGQEVILRCVPISNHLYFYWYRQILGQKVEFLVSFYNNEISEKSEIFDDQFSVERPDGSNFTLKIRSTKLEDSAMYFCASSERLRDRSTDTQYFGPGTRLTVL.

The chain joins TRBV4-3 to TRBJ2-1; 10 nucleotides agree with TRBD2. CDR1 and CDR2 (germline): LGHNA, YSLEER. The CDR3 totals 16 residues. The ends lost 0 bases at V and 4 bases at J; junction bases unmatched: 3. The CDR3 is CASSQEAGGPYNEQFF. The CDR3, as DNA: TGCGCCAGCAGCCAAGAAGCGGGAGGGCCGTACAATGAGCAGTTCTTC.

The genes are TRBV9 and TRBJ2-2; 13 bases agree with TRBD2. The trim removed 0 bases at V and 7 bases at J, leaving 6 bases unmatched. The CDR3 covers 17 residues. CDR1 is SGDLS, CDR2 YYNGEE, per germline. DNA of the CDR3: TGTGCCAGCAGCGTAGGCGGACTAGCGGGAGTGAGCGGGGAGCTGTTTTTT. It specifies CASSVGGLAGVSGELFF.

The CDR3 loop reads CASKVSGTGNYNEQFF. The CDR3 coding sequence is TGTGCCAGCAAGGTGAGCGGGACAGGGAACTACAATGAGCAGTTCTTC. The V call is TRBV27, the J call TRBJ2-1; 9 bases are a match to TRBD1. This CDR3 region has 16 residues. The V segment lost 7 bases and the J segment 3 bases; nucleotides outside the gene matches: 10. In germline, CDR1 is MNHEY, CDR2 SMNVEV (reference sequence).

The CDR3 nucleotides read TGCGCCAGCAGCTCGGGGGGTTGGAACTACGAGCAGTACTTC. It yields the protein CASSSGGWNYEQYF. The rearrangement joins TRBV5-1 to TRBJ2-7; TRBD2 matches 7 bases. V dropped 3 bases and J dropped 3; count of bases not matched to a gene: 6. The germline V gene encodes CDR1 SGHRS and CDR2 YFSETQ. CDR3 length: 14 amino acids.

The V gene is TRBV5-1, the J gene TRBJ1-2, with 8 bases matching TRBD1. Trimming removed 4 bases from V and 8 bases from J; junction bases left unmatched: 4. The CDR3 runs to 12 residues. Germline CDR1 and CDR2: SGHRS and YFSETQ. CDR3 sequence: CASSTQGAGYTF. CDR3 in DNA: TGCGCCAGCAGCACTCAGGGGGCCGGCTACACCTTC.

This clone was seen a single time. The rearrangement uses TRBV6-5 and TRBJ1-2; 7 nucleotides agree with TRBD1. The CDR3 extends over 15 amino acids. Looked up from germline, CDR1 is MNHEY and CDR2 is SVGAGI. Trimming removed 4 bases from V and 8 bases from J; junction bases left unmatched: 13. CDR3 nucleotide sequence: TGTGCCAGCAGTTTACAGGGGCCCAAGGCGGAAGGCTACACCTTC. This encodes CASSLQGPKAEGYTF.

The chain employs TRBV14 and TRBJ2-1, with 9 bases identical to TRBD2. CDR1 and CDR2 from the germline V gene are SGHDN and FVKESK. Trimming removed 4 bases from V and 6 bases from J; junction bases left unmatched: 10. This CDR3 has 16 residues. CDR3 loop: CASSPPGLAFGNEQFF. The CDR3 DNA reads TGTGCCAGCAGCCCGCCGGGACTAGCTTTCGGCAATGAGCAGTTCTTC.

The chain carries TRBV30 and TRBJ2-7; TRBD1 matches 7 bases. CDR1 is GTSNPN, CDR2 SVGIG, per germline (reference sequence). The CDR3 is 14 amino acids. Trimming took 3 bases from V and 5 from J; bases not matched to a gene: 10. CDR3 nucleotides: TGTGCCTGGAGAAACAGGGGAGCAATGAACGAGCAGTACTTC. Protein: CAWRNRGAMNEQYF.

This clone was picked up a small number of times. The chain recombines TRBV19 with TRBJ1-2, with D perhaps TRBD1 (5 bases). The germline V gene has CDR1 LNHDA and CDR2 SQIVND (reference sequence). Trimming removed 7 bases at V and 4 bases at J, with 10 bases between. The CDR3 contains 12 residues. The CDR3 sequence: CASMGTSYGYTF. In nucleotides, the CDR3 is TGTGCCAGTATGGGGACTTCCTATGGCTACACCTTC.

This chain connects TRBV4-1 to TRBJ1-1; D is uncertain. The CDR3 length is 18 residues. Germline lookup yields CDR1 MGHRA and CDR2 YSYEKL. Trimming stripped 0 bases from V and 0 bases from J, with 17 bases between. The CDR3 DNA sequence: TGCGCCAGCAGCCAAGAGGAGGGCGCCCTATTCATGAACACTGAAGCTTTCTTT. Protein product: CASSQEEGALFMNTEAFF.

The rearrangement uses TRBV6-6 and TRBJ2-7, with 7 bases that match TRBD1. The CDR3 consists of 13 residues. The germline gives CDR1 MNHNY, CDR2 SVGAGI (reference sequence). With 5 bases clipped from V and 0 bases from J, the junction kept 1 base outside the gene matches. The CDR3 nucleotides are TGTGCCAGCAGTGGGGACAGCTCCTACGAGCAGTACGTC. It is translated as CASSGDSSYEQYV.

V is TRBV18 and J is TRBJ1-5; 10 bases match TRBD1. V lost 3 bases, J lost 7 bases, and 3 bases stayed unmatched. The CDR3 is 14 residues long. Germline V CDR1 and CDR2: KGHSH, LQKENI. The CDR3 spells CASSPGTGEQPQHF. CDR3 coding DNA: TGTGCCAGCTCACCTGGGACAGGGGAGCAGCCCCAGCATTTT. The whole variable domain, filled in from reference TRBV18 and TRBJ1-5, reads NAGVMQNPRHLVRRRGQEARLRCSPMKGHSHVYWYRQLPEEGLKFMVYLQKENIIDESGMPKERFSAEFPKEGPSILRIQQVVRGDSAAYFCASSPGTGEQPQHFGDGTRLSIL.

The chain links TRBV6-1 to TRBJ1-3; unclear D gene. Trimming took off 7 bases at V and 0 bases at J, with 10 bases between the two ends. Germline CDR1 reads MNHNS; CDR2 reads SASEGT. CDR3 length equals 14 residues. CDR3 nucleotides: TGTGCCAGCACTTTGGAGGACTCTGGAAACACCATATATTTT. Amino acid sequence: CASTLEDSGNTIYF.

The CDR3 DNA reads as TGTGCCAGCAGCTTGGAAGTAGCCTACAATGAGCAGTTCTTC. Translating gives CASSLEVAYNEQFF. The chain couples TRBV5-4 to TRBJ2-1; D uncertain. Germline assignment: CDR1 SGHNT and CDR2 YYREEE (reference sequence). Trimming left V 0 bases short and J 2 bases short, with 6 bases between. There are 14 residues in the CDR3.

This chain links TRBV27 with TRBJ2-3; D uncertain. Per germline, CDR1 MNHEY and CDR2 SMNVEV (reference sequence). The CDR3 extends over 11 amino acids. The V end was cut by 7 bases, the J end by 5 bases, with 7 bases between. CDR3 residues: CASTSRDTQYF. The CDR3 coding sequence is TGTGCCAGCACCTCCCGAGATACGCAGTATTTT.

The chain combines TRBV5-4 with TRBJ2-7, with 9 bases that match TRBD1. This CDR3 has 14 amino acids. Germline assignment: CDR1 SGHNT and CDR2 YYREEE (reference sequence). The ends lost 1 base at V and 2 bases at J; junction bases unmatched: 1. DNA of the CDR3: TGTGCCAGCAGCTTGTGGGACAGGGCCTACGAGCAGTACTTC. It encodes CASSLWDRAYEQYF.

The V and J genes are TRBV6-1 and TRBJ1-4, with D uncertain. Germline CDR1 and CDR2: MNHNS and SASEGT. CDR3 length equals 14 residues. The ends were cut back, 6 bases at V and 0 bases at J, with 8 bases in the middle. CDR3 coding DNA: TGTGCCAGCAGAGAACTTGCAACTAATGAAAAACTGTTTTTT. Protein sequence: CASRELATNEKLFF.

The chain employs TRBV7-9 and TRBJ1-6; 7 bases fit TRBD1. Germline V gene sequence: CDR1 SEHNR, CDR2 FQNEAQ (reference sequence). CDR3 size: 15 residues. The V gene end was trimmed by 4 bases and the J gene end by 8 bases; junction bases not matched to a gene: 8. The CDR3 DNA is TGTGCCAGCAGCTACAACCGGGACAGATATTCACCCCTCCACTTT. Protein: CASSYNRDRYSPLHF.

The chain carries TRBV5-1 and TRBJ2-1, with 9 bases that match TRBD2. Looked up from germline, CDR1 is SGHRS and CDR2 is YFSETQ. Unmatched junction bases numbered 7, after V lost 5 bases and J lost 4 bases. The CDR3 has 15 amino acids. Here the CDR3 reads CASSSSGTEYNEQFF. The CDR3 nucleotides are TGCGCCAGCAGTTCTAGCGGGACGGAGTACAATGAGCAGTTCTTC.